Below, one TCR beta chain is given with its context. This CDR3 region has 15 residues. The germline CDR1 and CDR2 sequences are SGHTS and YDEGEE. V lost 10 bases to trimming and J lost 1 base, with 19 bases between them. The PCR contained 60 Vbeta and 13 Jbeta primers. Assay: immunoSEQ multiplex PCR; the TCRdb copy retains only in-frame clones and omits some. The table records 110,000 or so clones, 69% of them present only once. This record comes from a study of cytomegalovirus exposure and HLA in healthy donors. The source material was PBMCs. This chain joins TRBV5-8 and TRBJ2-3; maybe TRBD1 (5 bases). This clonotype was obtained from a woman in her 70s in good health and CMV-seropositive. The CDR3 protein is CAFSTGLWGTDTQYF. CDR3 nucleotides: TGTGCCTTTTCCACAGGTCTATGGGGCACAGATACGCAGTATTTT. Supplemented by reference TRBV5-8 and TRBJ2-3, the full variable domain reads EAGVTQSPTHLIKTRGQQATLRCSPISGHTSVYWYQQALGLGLQFLLWYDEGEERNRGNFPPRFSGRQFPNYSSELNVNALELEDSALYLCAFSTGLWGTDTQYFGPGTRLTVL.